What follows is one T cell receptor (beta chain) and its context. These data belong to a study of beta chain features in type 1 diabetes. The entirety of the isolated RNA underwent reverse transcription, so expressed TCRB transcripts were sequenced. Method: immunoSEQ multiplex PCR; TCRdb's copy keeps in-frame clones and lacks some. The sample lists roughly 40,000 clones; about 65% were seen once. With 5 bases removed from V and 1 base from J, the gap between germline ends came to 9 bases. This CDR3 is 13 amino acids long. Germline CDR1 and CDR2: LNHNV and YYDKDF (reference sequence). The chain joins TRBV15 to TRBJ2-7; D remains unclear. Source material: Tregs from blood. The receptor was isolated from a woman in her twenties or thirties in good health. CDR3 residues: CATSPRGSYEQYF. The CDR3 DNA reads TGTGCCACCAGCCCCCGCGGATCCTACGAGCAGTACTTC.